These T cell receptor beta chains were read from a single sample in a study of OX40 agonist ivuxolimab in advanced cancers. The method was immunoSEQ multiplex PCR; TCRdb's version includes in-frame clones alone and lacks a portion of them. The profile shows 40,000 to 65,000 clones, approximately 91% of them singletons. Sequencing was performed on CD4+ or CD8+ T cells sorted from blood, taken in a trial of the OX40 agonist ivuxolimab. The receptors shown here come from an adult with an advanced solid tumor such as melanoma, head and neck, liver or kidney cancer. Both conserved end residues are part of each CDR3. The D gene is left open where the match is weak. Clone size appears in some rows only: once, few, many, or a class for an expanded clone.

v_gene	abundance	d_gene	j_gene	CDR3aa	CDR3nt
TRBV30	NA	TRBD1	TRBJ1-4	CAWSVPGQGRDEKLFF	TGTGCCTGGAGTGTCCCGGGACAGGGACGGGATGAAAAACTGTTTTTT
TRBV9	NA	NA	TRBJ2-5	CASSPLGAKTQYF	TGTGCCAGCAGCCCCCTTGGAGCAAAGACCCAGTACTTC
TRBV2	NA	TRBD1	TRBJ1-1	CASKDRQGATEAFF	TGTGCCAGCAAGGACAGACAGGGGGCCACTGAAGCTTTCTTT
TRBV18	NA	NA	TRBJ1-2	CASSQGQGGYTF	TGTGCCAGCTCACAGGGGCAGGGAGGCTACACCTTC
TRBV6-6	once	NA	TRBJ2-7	CASSPKIGTIYEQYF	TGTGCCAGCAGCCCTAAGATCGGGACAATCTACGAGCAGTACTTC
TRBV28	once	NA	TRBJ2-3	CASSSGQFTDTQYF	TGTGCCAGCAGCTCAGGACAGTTCACAGATACGCAGTATTTT
TRBV4-1	NA	TRBD1	TRBJ2-5	CASSQDHGRGQETQYF	TGCGCCAGCAGCCAAGATCATGGCAGGGGGCAAGAGACCCAGTACTTC
TRBV2	NA	NA	TRBJ1-5	CASSPRNYRNNQPQHF	TGTGCCAGCAGTCCAAGGAATTACAGAAACAATCAGCCCCAGCATTTT
TRBV27	NA	TRBD1	TRBJ2-1	CASSSLRTGGNEQFF	TGTGCCAGCAGTTCCCTTAGGACAGGGGGCAATGAGCAGTTCTTC
TRBV18	NA	NA	TRBJ1-4	CASSQDRGNEKLFF	TGTGCCAGCTCACAGGACAGAGGGAATGAAAAACTGTTTTTT
TRBV25-1	NA	NA	TRBJ2-5	CASSESGIQETQYF	TGTGCCAGCAGTGAATCAGGTATCCAAGAGACCCAGTACTTC
TRBV11-3	once	TRBD1	TRBJ2-5	CASSSPGTGRETQYF	TGTGCCAGCAGCTCACCAGGGACAGGGAGGGAGACCCAGTACTTC
TRBV25-1	NA	NA	TRBJ2-4	CASLSMNIQYF	TGTGCCAGCCTCTCAATGAACATTCAGTACTTC
TRBV2	NA	NA	TRBJ1-1	CASSRRGGGVGHTEAFF	TGTGCCAGCAGTCGCCGCGGAGGAGGGGTTGGGCACACTGAAGCTTTCTTT
TRBV9	few	NA	TRBJ2-3	CASSVSSDTQYF	TGTGCCAGCAGCGTATCGTCAGATACGCAGTATTTT
TRBV7-3	NA	NA	TRBJ2-2	CASSSRTNANTGELFF	TGTGCCAGCAGCTCCAGGACTAACGCGAACACCGGGGAGCTGTTTTTT
TRBV25-1	NA	TRBD1	TRBJ1-6	CASTPGAGGGYNSPLHF	TGTGCCAGCACGCCCGGAGCAGGGGGCGGCTATAATTCACCCCTCCACTTT
TRBV7-3	NA	TRBD2	TRBJ2-1	CASSPTLAGEPQFF	TGTGCCAGCAGCCCAACCTTAGCGGGGGAACCGCAGTTCTTC
TRBV9	few	NA	TRBJ2-4	CASSVLGAGENIQYF	TGTGCCAGCAGCGTACTGGGTGCAGGGGAAAACATTCAGTACTTC